The T cell receptor (beta chain) under discussion was sequenced for a study of beta chain features in type 1 diabetes. Study-wide findings and caveats: There was a moderate but significant shortening of TCRB CDR3s in all four CD4+ subsets of Type 1 diabetes patients.

This clone was counted between two and nine times. The antigen remains undetermined. On average, the one heparinised blood draw given by each donor was approximately 100 mL. Germline CDR1 and CDR2: SGHNT and YENEEA. The CDR3 loop spans 16 amino acids. The ends lost 3 bases at V and 1 base at J; junction bases unmatched: 6. The study reverse transcribed the entire isolated RNA, so it sequenced expressed TCRB transcripts. The assay was immunoSEQ multiplex PCR, and TCRdb's table has in-frame clones only and misses some. In the table there are approximately 250,000 clones, 9.6% of which are singletons. V and J are TRBV11-3 and TRBJ1-1; TRBD1 aligns across 9 bases. The clonotype comes from a woman under 30 in good health. Material: naive CD4+ T cells from blood. The CDR3 DNA sequence: TGTGCCAGCAGCTTGGGGACAGGGACTTCGAACACTGAAGCTTTCTTT. This gives the protein CASSLGTGTSNTEAFF.